This TCR beta chain was recovered during a study of T-cell reconstitution after alpha-beta-depleted transplantation in children. This clonotype was seen a few times. The CDR3 extends over 13 amino acids. V lost 3 bases and J 0 bases, leaving 7 bases between the germline ends. Per the germline V gene, CDR1 is SGHKS and CDR2 is YYEKEE (reference sequence). For TCRbeta, the library was prepared with unique molecular identifiers. TCRdb fed the PCR reads into MiXCR, producing one record per CDR3 protein. The table includes about 540,000 distinct CDR3 sequences, about 18% detected once. The chain recombines TRBV5-5 with TRBJ2-7; no definite D call. This clonotype was sampled from a human donor who donated a stem cell graft to a child with acute lymphoblastic leukemia. Sequencing was performed on PBMCs from the stem cell graft donor, taken from the stem cell graft. The CDR3 here is CASSYPVSYEQYF. Here the CDR3 DNA reads TGTGCCAGCAGCTATCCGGTCTCCTACGAGCAGTACTTC.